This section outlines one T cell receptor (beta chain) sequence together with its context. Its antigen is unidentified. Indicated treatment: oral pan-JAK inhibitor, 5-10 mg twice daily. The data were taken from a study of CD8+ T cells in alopecia areata. Background on the study: Tofacitinib administration to treated patients was oral, at 5 to 10 mg twice daily. It was 6 to 18 months of tofacitinib, and then there were 6 months off drug. Overall study findings and caveats: Higher clonality and more expanded CD8+ clones appeared in lesional than normal scalp.

Once RNA had been extracted, it was reverse transcribed into cDNA to act as the sequencing template. TCRdb's table, derived via immunoSEQ multiplex PCR, lists solely in-frame clones and lacks some. The data contain approximately 170,000 clones, around 59% of them seen just once; the ten biggest clones take up more than 13%. Per germline, CDR1 MNHEY and CDR2 SVGAGI. There are 14 residues in the CDR3. The junction had 4 bases not matched to a gene; V was cut back by 5 bases and J by 3 bases. The receptor's source is a human donor with alopecia areata. The specimen comprised CD4+ T cells sorted from blood, sampled at week 24, from a patient treated with tofacitinib. The V gene is TRBV6-5, the J gene TRBJ1-2, with 9 bases aligning to TRBD1. The CDR3 reads CASSPWTGDYGYTF. CDR3 DNA: TGTGCCAGCAGTCCCTGGACAGGGGACTATGGCTACACCTTC.